A selection of T cell receptor beta chains follows, all from one sample in a study of blood T cell repertoires in COVID-19. Libraries were prepared by immunoSEQ multiplex PCR; TCRdb keeps only in-frame clonotypes and omits some of them. The sample has tens of thousands of clones; approximately 90% are singletons. Input material: peripheral blood. The source is a woman aged 55-70 years with COVID-19, enrolled during active disease. Each CDR3 is given without its conserved first and last residue. Fields, in order: J gene, V gene, CDR3 protein.

>TRBJ1-3|TRBV5-1
ASKTGASSGNTIY
>TRBJ1-4|TRBV27
ASSPVGGKLF
>TRBJ1-2|TRBV2
ASSSRGPNYGYT
>TRBJ1-2|TRBV27
ASSLRAGHNYGYT
>TRBJ2-7|TRBV11-2
ASSAGLAGERTYEQY
>TRBJ2-1|TRBV7-2
ASSRDRGIYNEQF
>TRBJ1-5|TRBV7-2
ASSLAGTGDNQPQH
>TRBJ2-5|TRBV9
ASSPRRQRETQY
>TRBJ2-1|TRBV6-2/TRBV6-3
ASSYSRGREKGQF
>TRBJ2-3|TRBV5-6
ASSLFVWRRGDTQY
>TRBJ2-1|TRBV11-3
ASSLDRGGLANEQF
>TRBJ1-5|TRBV6-5
ASSYSVGGSNQPQH
>TRBJ1-6|TRBV18
ASSPRFRQPNNSPLH
>TRBJ2-7|TRBV7-6
ASSLAGAGFYEQY
>TRBJ2-7|TRBV4-2
ASSQVADSYEQY
>TRBJ2-2|TRBV21-1
ASSKSDTETGELF
>TRBJ2-7|TRBV5-1
ASSSTGSGEQY
>TRBJ1-1|TRBV9
ASSVRVDGQAQRTEAF